A single sample is the source of the 12 T cell receptor beta chains below, sequenced in a study of blood T cell repertoires in COVID-19. The data were produced by immunoSEQ multiplex PCR, yet TCRdb's version contains in-frame clones alone and is incomplete. The sample comprises fewer than 250,000 clones, nearly 95% of which are singletons, and about 0.79% rests with the top ten. Sequenced sample: peripheral blood. The source is a man in his thirties or forties with COVID-19, enrolled during active disease.

The rearrangement uses TRBV19 and TRBJ2-7; maybe TRBD1 (6 bases). The germline V gene has CDR1 LNHDA and CDR2 SQIVND (reference sequence). The CDR3 contains 15 residues. V lost 9 bases, J lost 0 bases, and 18 bases lay in between. The CDR3 bases are TGTGCCAGCAGGATTCCGGGACACCTCTCCTACGAGCAGTACTTC. Protein sequence: CASRIPGHLSYEQYF.

This chain uses TRBV10-2 with TRBJ1-5; D possibly corresponds to TRBD1 (6 bases). Germline V gene data show CDR1 as WSHSY and CDR2 as SAAADI. V lost 7 bases and J 2 bases, leaving 9 bases between the germline ends. The CDR3 is 13 residues long. In DNA form, the CDR3 reads TGCGCCAGCACTGCAGGGGGCAATCAGCCCCAGCATTTT. Encoded protein: CASTAGGNQPQHF.

The rearrangement joins TRBV29-1 to TRBJ2-7, with a possible D match to TRBD1 (5 bases). Germline V gene sequence: CDR1 SQVTM, CDR2 ANQGSEA. Between the trimmed V and J ends, which lost 0 bases and 0 bases, there was a span of 15 bases. CDR3 length equals 16 residues. The CDR3 nucleotides are TGCAGCGTTGAAGATCGAGACAGCTTTTACTCCTACGAGCAGTACTTC. The encoded protein is CSVEDRDSFYSYEQYF.

This chain joins TRBV10-2 and TRBJ2-5; the D gene is possibly TRBD1 (5 bases). Germline V gene data show CDR1 as WSHSY and CDR2 as SAAADI. This CDR3 is built from 13 residues. The ends were cut back, 6 bases at V and 2 bases at J, with 10 bases in the middle. The CDR3 DNA reads TGCGCCAGCAGAAGGGGCCAGCAAGAGACCCAGTACTTC. Amino acid sequence: CASRRGQQETQYF.

This chain links TRBV28 with TRBJ1-3; the D gene is possibly TRBD1 (5 bases). The germline CDR1 and CDR2 sequences are MDHEN and SYDVKM. This CDR3 is built from 14 residues. The V end was cut by 3 bases, the J end by 4 bases, with 10 bases between. This chain's CDR3 is CASSFGGAGNTIYF. The DNA of the CDR3 is TGTGCCAGCAGTTTCGGGGGAGCAGGAAACACCATATATTTT. Looking up the rest from reference TRBV28 and TRBJ1-3 gives the full variable domain: DVKVTQSSRYLVKRTGEKVFLECVQDMDHENMFWYRQDPGLGLRLIYFSYDVKMKEKGDIPEGYSVSREKKERFSLILESASTNQTSMYLCASSFGGAGNTIYFGEGSWLTVV.

The V and J genes are TRBV5-1 and TRBJ2-7; D remains ambiguous. The CDR3 covers 14 residues. Between the trimmed V and J ends, which lost 2 bases and 5 bases, there was a span of 14 bases. Germline V gene sequence: CDR1 SGHRS, CDR2 YFSETQ. This CDR3 is CASSFQSLRDEQYF. The CDR3 DNA sequence: TGCGCCAGCAGCTTCCAGTCTCTCCGGGACGAGCAGTACTTC.

The CDR3 DNA sequence: TGCGCCAGCAGCTTGGCCGCAGGGGGACAGTTGTTCGAAGCTTTCTTT. Translated, it gives CASSLAAGGQLFEAFF. The chain is built from TRBV5-1 and TRBJ1-1; 7 nucleotides agree with TRBD1. The CDR3 has 16 residues. V lost 0 bases, J lost 8 bases, and 13 bases stayed unmatched. Germline CDR1 is SGHRS and CDR2 is YFSETQ.

The chain uses TRBV6-1 and TRBJ1-5; D is unresolved. Trimming removed 3 bases at V and 1 base at J, with 7 bases between. This CDR3 has 14 residues. Germline lookup yields CDR1 MNHNS and CDR2 SASEGT. As DNA, the CDR3 is TGTGCCAGCAGTGATAGTCGAAGCAATCAGCCCCAGCATTTT. It specifies CASSDSRSNQPQHF.

The chain links TRBV10-2 to TRBJ2-3; 10 positions agree with TRBD1. In germline, CDR1 is WSHSY, CDR2 SAAADI. The CDR3 extends over 15 amino acids. V was clipped by 8 bases and J by 6 bases; unmatched bases: 11. CDR3 DNA: TGCGCCAGCGGGGGGACAGGGGCTCTCTTTGATACGCAGTATTTT. Translation: CASGGTGALFDTQYF.

The genes are TRBV6-1 and TRBJ1-1, with D uncertain. CDR1 and CDR2 from the germline V gene are MNHNS and SASEGT. Trimming pared 3 bases from V and 0 bases from J, leaving 8 bases between. The CDR3 is 14 amino acids. In DNA, the CDR3 is TGTGCCAGCAGTGACGCGGCGCTGAACACTGAAGCTTTCTTT. Its translation: CASSDAALNTEAFF.

The CDR3 sequence: CASSQDYYRGHYEQYF. The CDR3 region has the DNA TGTGCCAGCAGCCAAGATTATTACAGGGGGCACTACGAGCAGTACTTC. The chain is built from TRBV3-1 (or the pseudogene TRBV3-2) and TRBJ2-7, with 9 bases identical to TRBD1. Germline V gene sequence: CDR1 LGHDT, CDR2 YNNKEL (reference sequence). After removal of 0 bases from V and 3 bases from J, the junction contained 6 bases not matched to a gene. The length of the CDR3 is 16 residues.

The CDR3 spells CASSLGLAGGEQETQYF. The CDR3 DNA follows: TGTGCCAGCAGCTTAGGTCTAGCGGGGGGCGAACAAGAGACCCAGTACTTC. This chain joins TRBV7-2 and TRBJ2-5, with 11 bases that match TRBD2. The CDR3 covers 17 residues. J lost 2 bases, V lost 1 base, and 6 bases had no gene match. In germline, CDR1 is SGHTA, CDR2 FQGNSA.